This T cell receptor (beta chain) came from a study of persistence of HIV-infected CD4 T cells. Sequencing used immunoSEQ version 4 in survey mode. Using immunoSEQ multiplex PCR, the repertoire was profiled, and TCRdb retains in-frame clones only, with some absent. This table has about 45,000 clones, around 90% appearing once. On this clone: Its antigen is not identified.

This nonspecific control used anti-CD3/anti-CD28 bead stimulation of CD4+ T cells. CD4+ T cells upregulating both CD40 ligand and CD69 were sorted as responding cells. Donors were HIV-1-infected adults who began suppressive ART during chronic infection. The CDR3 has 14 residues. The V end lost 4 bases, the J end lost 1 base, and 10 bases lay between the germline ends. Looked up from germline, CDR1 is LGHNA and CDR2 is YSLEER. This receptor was identified in an adult woman with HIV who was CMV-seropositive. The V call is TRBV4-3, the J call TRBJ1-1; D ambiguous. The sample in question was CD4+ T cells sorted from PBMCs after roughly 18-hour stimulation, obtained from a patient who received antiretroviral therapy. The CDR3 protein is CASSPGPANTEAFF. CDR3 DNA sequence: TGCGCCAGCAGCCCCGGTCCGGCGAACACTGAAGCTTTCTTT.